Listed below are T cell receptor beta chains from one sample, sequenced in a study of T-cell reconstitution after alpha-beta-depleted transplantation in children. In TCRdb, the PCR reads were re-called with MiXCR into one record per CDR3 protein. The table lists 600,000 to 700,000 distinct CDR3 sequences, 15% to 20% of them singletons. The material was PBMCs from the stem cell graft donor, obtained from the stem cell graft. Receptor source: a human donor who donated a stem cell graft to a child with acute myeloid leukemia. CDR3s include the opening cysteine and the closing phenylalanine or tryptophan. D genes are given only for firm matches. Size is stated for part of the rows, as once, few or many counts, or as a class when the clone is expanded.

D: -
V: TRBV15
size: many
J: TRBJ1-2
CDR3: CATFWAGYGYTF
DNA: TGTGCCACCTTCTGGGCGGGTTATGGCTACACCTTC

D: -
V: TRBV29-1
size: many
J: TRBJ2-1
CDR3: CSVVASWGEQFF
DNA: TGCAGCGTTGTCGCCTCCTGGGGGGAGCAGTTCTTC

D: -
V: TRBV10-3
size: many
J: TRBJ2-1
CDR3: CAISESGRSSYNEQFF
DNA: TGTGCCATCAGTGAGTCAGGCAGGAGCTCCTACAATGAGCAGTTCTTC

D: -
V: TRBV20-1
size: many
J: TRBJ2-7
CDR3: CIRRDKPYEQYF
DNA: TGCATCCGCAGGGACAAGCCCTACGAGCAGTACTTC

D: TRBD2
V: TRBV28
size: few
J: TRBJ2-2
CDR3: CASAPGGNAGELFF
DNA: TGTGCCAGCGCCCCGGGAGGGAACGCCGGGGAGCTGTTTTTT

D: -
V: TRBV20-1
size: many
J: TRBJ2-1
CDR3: CSATGALVVLSSYNEQFF
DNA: TGCAGTGCTACAGGAGCTTTGGTAGTTCTAAGCTCCTACAATGAGCAGTTCTTC

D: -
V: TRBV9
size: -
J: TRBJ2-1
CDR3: CASSHGTYNEQFF
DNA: TGTGCCAGCAGCCATGGGACATACAATGAGCAGTTCTTC

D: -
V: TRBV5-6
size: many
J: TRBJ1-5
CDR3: CASSLLASNQPQHF
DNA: TGTGCCAGCAGCTTATTAGCTAGCAATCAGCCCCAGCATTTT

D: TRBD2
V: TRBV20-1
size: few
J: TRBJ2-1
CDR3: CSARSGLAFYNEQFF
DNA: TGCAGTGCTAGGTCGGGACTAGCATTTTACAATGAGCAGTTCTTC

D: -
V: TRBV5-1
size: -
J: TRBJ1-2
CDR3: CASSLVEGSSYTF
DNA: TGCGCCAGCAGCTTGGTTGAAGGGTCGAGCTACACCTTC

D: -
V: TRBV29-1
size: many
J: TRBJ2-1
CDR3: CSVGGAGSNEQFF
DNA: TGCAGCGTTGGGGGGGCGGGGAGTAATGAGCAGTTCTTC

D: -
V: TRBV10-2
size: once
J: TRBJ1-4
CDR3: CASSDLGKLFF
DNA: TGCGCCAGCAGTGATTTAGGAAAACTGTTTTTT

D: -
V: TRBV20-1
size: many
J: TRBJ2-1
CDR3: CSARTDSYVYNEQFF
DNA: TGCAGTGCTAGGACGGACAGCTACGTTTACAATGAGCAGTTCTTC

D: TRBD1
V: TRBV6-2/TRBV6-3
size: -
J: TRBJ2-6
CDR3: CASSYSLTGRANVLTF
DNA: TGTGCCAGCAGTTACTCCCTGACAGGGAGGGCCAACGTCCTGACTTTC

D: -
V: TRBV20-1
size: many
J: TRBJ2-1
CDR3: CSARSFAGINEQFF
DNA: TGCAGTGCTAGATCATTCGCGGGTATCAATGAGCAGTTCTTC

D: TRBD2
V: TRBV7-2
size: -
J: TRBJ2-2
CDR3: CASSRGGAEVGELFF
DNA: TGTGCCAGCAGCCGCGGGGGGGCTGAAGTCGGGGAGCTGTTTTTT

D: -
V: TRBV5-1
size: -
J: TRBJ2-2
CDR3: CASKENSLLSTGELFF
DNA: TGCGCCAGCAAGGAGAACAGCCTGCTAAGCACCGGGGAGCTGTTTTTT

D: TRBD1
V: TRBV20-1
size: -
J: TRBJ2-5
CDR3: CSAHQGEETQYF
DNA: TGCAGTGCTCATCAGGGGGAAGAGACCCAGTACTTC

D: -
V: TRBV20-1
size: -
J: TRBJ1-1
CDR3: CSAREVRGLEAFF
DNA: TGCAGTGCTAGAGAGGTACGGGGGCTTGAAGCTTTCTTT

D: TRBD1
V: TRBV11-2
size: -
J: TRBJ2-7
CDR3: CASSSFRDRVYEQYF
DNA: TGTGCCAGCAGCTCTTTCCGGGACAGGGTCTACGAGCAGTACTTC

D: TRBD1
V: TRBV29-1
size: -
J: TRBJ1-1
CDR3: CSVPGQGANTEAFF
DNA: TGCAGCGTCCCGGGACAGGGGGCTAACACTGAAGCTTTCTTT

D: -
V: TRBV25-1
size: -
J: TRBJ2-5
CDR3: CASRPGQETQYF
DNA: TGTGCCAGCAGGCCAGGGCAAGAGACCCAGTACTTC

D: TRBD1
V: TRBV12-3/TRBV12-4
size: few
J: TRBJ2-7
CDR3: CASSPTGGAYEQYF
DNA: TGTGCCAGCAGTCCGACAGGGGGGGCATACGAGCAGTACTTC

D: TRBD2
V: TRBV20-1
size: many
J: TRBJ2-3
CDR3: CSGLAVVGTDTQYF
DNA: TGCAGTGGACTAGCAGTTGTGGGCACAGATACGCAGTATTTT

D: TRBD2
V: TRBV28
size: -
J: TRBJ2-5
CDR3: CASSARGGVKTQYF
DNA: TGTGCCAGCAGTGCGCGGGGGGGCGTAAAGACCCAGTACTTC

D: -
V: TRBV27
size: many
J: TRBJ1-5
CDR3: CASSLSWGSNQPQHF
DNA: TGTGCCAGCAGTTTATCGTGGGGTAGCAATCAGCCCCAGCATTTT

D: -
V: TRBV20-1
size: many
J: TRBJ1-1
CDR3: CSASPPLPGTEAFF
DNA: TGCAGTGCTAGTCCGCCCCTCCCGGGGACTGAAGCTTTCTTT

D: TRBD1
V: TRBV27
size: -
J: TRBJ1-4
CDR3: CASSLYSPGQGNEKLFF
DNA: TGTGCCAGCAGTTTATATAGTCCGGGACAGGGTAATGAAAAACTGTTTTTT

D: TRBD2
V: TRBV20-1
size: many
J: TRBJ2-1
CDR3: CSASTGGAYNEQFF
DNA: TGCAGTGCTAGCACCGGGGGGGCCTACAATGAGCAGTTCTTC